This T cell receptor (beta chain) originates from a study of blood T cell repertoires in COVID-19. On the study more broadly: The origin of the acute and convalescent COVID-19 samples was the United States, Italy and Spain. T cells, B-cell-depleted T cells, or PBMCs supplied cDNA or gDNA.

How the authors handled the data: Reference gene primer amplification gave estimated nucleated cell counts. The assay was immunoSEQ multiplex PCR, and TCRdb's table has in-frame clones only and misses some. V, J and clone size reflect that table, while D and trimming were determined from the DNA. The sample yields a few hundred thousand clones, about 87% seen once. This clone was seen once. V shed 9 bases and J 7 bases; nucleotides not matched to a gene: 8. CDR1 and CDR2 from the germline V gene are SNHLY and FYNNEI. The CDR3 sequence is 14 residues long. The specimen was peripheral blood. The gene calls are TRBV2 and TRBJ1-5, with TRBD1 matching 11 bases. The sequence was collected from an older woman with active or convalescent COVID-19. The CDR3 spells CASAGTGGRQPQHF. The CDR3 DNA follows: TGTGCCAGTGCCGGGACAGGGGGTCGACAGCCCCAGCATTTT.